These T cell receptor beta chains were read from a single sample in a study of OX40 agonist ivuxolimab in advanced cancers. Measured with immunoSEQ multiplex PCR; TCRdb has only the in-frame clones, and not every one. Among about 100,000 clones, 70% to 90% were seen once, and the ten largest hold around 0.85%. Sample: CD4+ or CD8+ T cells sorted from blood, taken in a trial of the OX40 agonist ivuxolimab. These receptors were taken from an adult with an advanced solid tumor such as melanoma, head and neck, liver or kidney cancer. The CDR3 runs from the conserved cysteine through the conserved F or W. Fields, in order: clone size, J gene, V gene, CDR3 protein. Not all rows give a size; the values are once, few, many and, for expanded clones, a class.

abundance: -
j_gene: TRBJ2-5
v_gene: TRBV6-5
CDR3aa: CASSYSMVETQYF

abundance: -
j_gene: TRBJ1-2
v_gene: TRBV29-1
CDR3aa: CSARTDDRYGYTF

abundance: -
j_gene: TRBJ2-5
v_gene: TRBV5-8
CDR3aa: CASSSPGGGRETQYF

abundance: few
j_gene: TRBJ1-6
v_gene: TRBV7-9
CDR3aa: CASSLGPRGSPLHF

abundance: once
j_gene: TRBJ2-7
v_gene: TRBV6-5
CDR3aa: CASRATGGASYEQYF

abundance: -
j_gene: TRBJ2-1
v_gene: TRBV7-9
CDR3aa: CASSLELLRDNEQFF

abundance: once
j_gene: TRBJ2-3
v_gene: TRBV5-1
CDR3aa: CASTIVTGTGGDTQYF

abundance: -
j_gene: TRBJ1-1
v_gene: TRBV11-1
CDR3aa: CASSLGGPNTEAFF

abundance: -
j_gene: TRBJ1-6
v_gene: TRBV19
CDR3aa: CASTRQGAYNSPLHF

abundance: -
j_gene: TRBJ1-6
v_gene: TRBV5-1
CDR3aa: CASSTGQSNSPLHF

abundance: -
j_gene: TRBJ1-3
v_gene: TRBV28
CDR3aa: CASTDPPTIYF

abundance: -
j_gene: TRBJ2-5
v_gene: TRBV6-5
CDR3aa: CASRVGETQYF

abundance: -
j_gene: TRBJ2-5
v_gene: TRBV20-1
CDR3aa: CSARAETQYF

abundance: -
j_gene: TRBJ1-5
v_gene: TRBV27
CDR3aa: CASRGTPYSNQPQHF

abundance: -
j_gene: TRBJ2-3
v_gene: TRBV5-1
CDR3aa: CASSSSGVDTQYF

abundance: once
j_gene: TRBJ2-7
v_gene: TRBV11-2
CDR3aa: CASSLDRRTYEQYF

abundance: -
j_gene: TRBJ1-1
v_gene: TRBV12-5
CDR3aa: CASGLAWPGEAFF

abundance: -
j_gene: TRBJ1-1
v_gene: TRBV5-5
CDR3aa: CASSAGLRGQGADTEAFF

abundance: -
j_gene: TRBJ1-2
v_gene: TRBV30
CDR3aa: CAWSVSGTGAGYTF

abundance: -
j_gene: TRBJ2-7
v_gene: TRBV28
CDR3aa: CASSLWDRAPYEQYF

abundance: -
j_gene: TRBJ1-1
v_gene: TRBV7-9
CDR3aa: CASSPRQSQNTEAFF

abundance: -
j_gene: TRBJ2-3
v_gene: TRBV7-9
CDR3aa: CASSPPLRPSTDTQYF

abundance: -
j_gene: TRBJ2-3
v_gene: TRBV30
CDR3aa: CALGLAGADTQYF

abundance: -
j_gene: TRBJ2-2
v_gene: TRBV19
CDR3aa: CASSIVSGELFF

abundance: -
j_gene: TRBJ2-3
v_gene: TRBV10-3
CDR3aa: CAISESSGNTDTQYF

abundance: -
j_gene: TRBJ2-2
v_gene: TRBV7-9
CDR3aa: CASSPYRNTGELFF

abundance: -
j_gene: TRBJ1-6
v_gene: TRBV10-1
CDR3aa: CASSDVAPSPLHF

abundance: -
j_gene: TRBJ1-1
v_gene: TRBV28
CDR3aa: CASTLIPRENTEAFF

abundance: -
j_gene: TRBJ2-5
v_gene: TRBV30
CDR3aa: CAWSGTHSETQYF

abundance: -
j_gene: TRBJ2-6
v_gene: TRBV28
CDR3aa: CAGGTGSGSGANVLTF

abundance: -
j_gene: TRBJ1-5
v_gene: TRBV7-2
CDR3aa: CASSLAISGNQPQHF

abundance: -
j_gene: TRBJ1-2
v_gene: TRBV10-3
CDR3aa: CAISGDSASYYGYTF

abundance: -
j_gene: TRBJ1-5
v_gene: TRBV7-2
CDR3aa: CASSSTGVQPQHF

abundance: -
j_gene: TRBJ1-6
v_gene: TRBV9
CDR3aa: CASSVGEWQGKSPLHF

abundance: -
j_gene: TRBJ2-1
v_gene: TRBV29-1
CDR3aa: CSESGGTYDEQFF

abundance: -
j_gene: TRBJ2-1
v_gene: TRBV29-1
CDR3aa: CSVVQGYNEQFF

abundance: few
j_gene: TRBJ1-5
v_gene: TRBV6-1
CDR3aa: CASSSGTHSNQPQHF

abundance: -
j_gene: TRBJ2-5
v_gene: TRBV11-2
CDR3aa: CASSLDRTDSRPLYQETQYF

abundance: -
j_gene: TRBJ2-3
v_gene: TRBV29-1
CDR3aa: CSVEPQGRTDTQYF

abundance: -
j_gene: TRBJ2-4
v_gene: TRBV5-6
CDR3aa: CASSSDTTKNIQYF

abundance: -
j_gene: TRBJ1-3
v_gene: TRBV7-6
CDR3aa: CASSQNPSGVSGNTIYF

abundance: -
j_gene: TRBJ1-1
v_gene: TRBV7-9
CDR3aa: CASSPPAPSNEAFF

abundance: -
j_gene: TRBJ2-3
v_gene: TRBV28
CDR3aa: CASRGLAGGPTDTQYF

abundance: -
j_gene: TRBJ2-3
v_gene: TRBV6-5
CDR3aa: CASSWRVGDTQYF

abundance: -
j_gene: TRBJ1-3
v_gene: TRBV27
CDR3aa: CASSLGWTGTAASGNTIYF

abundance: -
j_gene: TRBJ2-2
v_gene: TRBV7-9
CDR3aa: CASNLTKTNTGELFF

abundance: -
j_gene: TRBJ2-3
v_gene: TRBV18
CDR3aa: CASSPPGGADTQYF

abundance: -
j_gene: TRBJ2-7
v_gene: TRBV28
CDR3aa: CASISAEAGTSYEQYF

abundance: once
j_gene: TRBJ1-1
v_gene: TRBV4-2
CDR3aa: CASSQDFSNTEAFF

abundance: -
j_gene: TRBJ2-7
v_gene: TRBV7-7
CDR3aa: CASSLRDSGPYEQYF

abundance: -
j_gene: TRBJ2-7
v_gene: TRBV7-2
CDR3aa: CASSLDGDRGNEQYF

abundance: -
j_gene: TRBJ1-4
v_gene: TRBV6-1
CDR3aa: CASRYQGGSEKLFF

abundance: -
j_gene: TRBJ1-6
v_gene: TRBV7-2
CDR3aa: CASSFPVLGSPLHF